This TCR beta chain comes out of a study of CD8 T cells in Susac syndrome. The overall study: Patients with Susac syndrome were, at the time of blood collection, therapy-naive, maintained on corticosteroids, or maintained on intravenous immunoglobulin alone. Overall study results and limits: In Susac patients, clonal expansion was not detected in CD4+ cells.

With regard to this clonotype: Antigen unknown.

The CDR3 spans 14 residues. Looked up from germline, CDR1 is DFQATT and CDR2 is SNEGSKA (reference sequence). V dropped 2 bases and J dropped 3 bases, with 13 bases sitting between them. Random hexamers were used to reverse transcribe an amount of about 0.45 to 1 ug RNA. Coverage of TCR beta CDR3 amplification by immunoSEQ multiplex PCR extended to 54 Vbeta and 13 Jbeta. MiXCR was run by TCRdb on the immunoSEQ multiplex PCR reads, yielding one entry per CDR3 protein. The sample has about 210,000 distinct CDR3 sequences; roughly 93% are singletons. The sample consisted of CD4+ T cells from PBMCs. This clonotype was sampled from a human donor with Susac syndrome. This rearrangement joins TRBV20-1 to TRBJ1-1; TRBD1 is a possible D gene (6 bases). As DNA, the CDR3 is TGCAGTGCTAGATGGGGGGGCTGGGACACTGAAGCTTTCTTT. Its translation is CSARWGGWDTEAFF.